This T cell receptor beta chain stems from a study of cytomegalovirus exposure and HLA in healthy donors. At the level of the study: A data release that came early held approximately 85 million unique TCRs from HLA-typed donors.

Amplification used 60 Vbeta primers and 13 Jbeta primers. Sequencing used immunoSEQ multiplex PCR; TCRdb keeps in-frame clones, though not all of them. The repertoire holds about 120,000 clones, with more than 65% as singletons. What was sequenced was PBMCs. The clonotype was recovered from a man aged 18 to 30 in good health and CMV-seropositive.

This chain's CDR3 is CASSQQGLGTEAFF. Written as DNA, the CDR3 is TGCGCCAGCAGCCAACAGGGCCTGGGCACTGAAGCTTTCTTT. The chain recombines TRBV4-1 with TRBJ1-1; D may be TRBD1 (5 bases). CDR1 is MGHRA, CDR2 YSYEKL, per germline. V was pared by 2 bases and J by 4 bases, with 11 bases between. The CDR3 runs 14 residues.